The 5 T cell receptor beta chains listed next were all sequenced from one sample in a study of immune evolution from preneoplasia to lung adenocarcinoma. Clones were sequenced by immunoSEQ multiplex PCR, and TCRdb holds only the in-frame ones, with some missing. The data contain some 15,000 clones, about 80% of them singletons. The sequencing sample was made of FFPE minimally invasive lung adenocarcinoma tissue. Every receptor here comes from a person aged 55-85 years with lung adenocarcinoma.

The chain has TRBV7-9 and TRBJ2-7, with D unclear. Trimming shortened V by 7 bases and J by 6 bases, and 10 bases separated the two germline ends. Per the germline V gene, CDR1 is SEHNR and CDR2 is FQNEAQ (reference sequence). The CDR3 covers 11 residues. The CDR3 sequence: CASTSPTEQYF. In nucleotides, the CDR3 is TGTGCCAGCACCTCTCCTACCGAGCAGTACTTC.

V and J are TRBV19 and TRBJ1-1; 10 nucleotides agree with TRBD1. Germline loops: CDR1 LNHDA, CDR2 SQIVND (reference sequence). V dropped 1 base and J dropped 4; count of bases not matched to a gene: 0. The CDR3 has 14 residues. The CDR3 DNA sequence: TGTGCCAGTAGTATAGGGACAGGGGGCACTGAAGCTTTCTTT. It specifies CASSIGTGGTEAFF.

This chain uses TRBV7-2 with TRBJ2-5; no clear D. Per germline, CDR1 SGHTA and CDR2 FQGNSA. This CDR3 has 13 amino acids. The V end was cut by 5 bases, the J end by 7 bases, with 14 bases between. This CDR3 is CASSDDRWGTQYF. The CDR3 DNA is TGTGCCAGCAGCGACGATCGGTGGGGGACCCAGTACTTC.

The V gene is TRBV5-5, the J gene TRBJ1-1; D gene ambiguous. V gave up 6 bases and J gave up 0 bases, with 9 bases separating them. The V gene's germline CDR1 is SGHKS and CDR2 YYEKEE (reference sequence). This CDR3 contains 13 residues. CDR3 nucleotides: TGTGCCAGCAAAGCGACGGTGAACACTGAAGCTTTCTTT. Protein product: CASKATVNTEAFF.

In its sample, this clone was seen a few times. The CDR3 here is CASSENVGGRPEAFF. In nucleotides, the CDR3 is TGTGCCAGCAGTGAAAACGTGGGGGGACGGCCTGAAGCTTTCTTT. The chain links TRBV6-4 to TRBJ1-1; D may be TRBD1 (5 bases). The germline gives CDR1 MRHNA, CDR2 SNTAGT. This CDR3 comprises 15 residues. The germline V and J ends were trimmed by 3 bases and 6 bases, with 17 bases remaining between them.